The TCR beta chain under discussion was sequenced for a study of control samples from healthy donors and cancer patients. The data were produced by immunoSEQ multiplex PCR, yet TCRdb's version contains in-frame clones alone and is incomplete. The sample has roughly 120,000 clones, approximately 88% seen once. The J segment lost 4 bases and the V segment lost 1 base, leaving 5 bases of the junction unmatched. Germline CDR1 reads SGHVS; CDR2 reads FQNEAQ. CDR3 length: 15 amino acids. The rearrangement links TRBV7-8 to TRBJ1-1; 8 positions match TRBD1. Material for sequencing was blood. The clonotype originates from a man between 40 and 49 years old in good health. The CDR3 coding sequence is TGTGCCAGCAGCTTAGTACAGGGGGGGGGCACTGAAGCTTTCTTT. This encodes CASSLVQGGGTEAFF. Combining the CDR3 with reference TRBV7-8 and TRBJ1-1 gives the whole variable domain GAGVSQSPRYKVAKRGQDVALRCDPISGHVSLFWYQQALGQGPEFLTYFQNEAQLDKSGLPSDRFFAERPEGSVSTLKIQRTQQEDSAVYLCASSLVQGGGTEAFFGQGTRLTVV.